The 15 T cell receptor beta chains below all came from one sample that was sequenced in a study of T cells in Graves' hyperthyroidism and ophthalmopathy. Amplified TCR beta CDR3 regions derived from RNA transcripts. A first-round RT-PCR of the TCR CDR3 used the HTBI primer set. TCRdb called the multiplex PCR reads again in MiXCR, with one record for every CDR3 protein. The table has 280,000 or so distinct CDR3 sequences, roughly 15% seen once. The sequenced sample consisted of blood. All receptors come from a woman aged 45-59 years with Graves' hyperthyroidism that later progressed to Graves' ophthalmopathy.

The V call is TRBV7-3, the J call TRBJ1-5; 10 positions agree with TRBD1. V lost 1 base to trimming and J lost 4 bases; unmatched junction nucleotides: 10. Germline V gives CDR1 SGHTA, CDR2 FQGTGA. The length of the CDR3 is 18 residues. The CDR3 coding sequence is TGTGCCAGCAGCTTAAGACAGGGGGCATCGGGGGGGAATCAGCCCCAGCATTTT. It is translated as CASSLRQGASGGNQPQHF. The entire variable domain, with the rest obtained from reference TRBV7-3 and TRBJ1-5, is as follows: GAGVSQTPSNKVTEKGKYVELRCDPISGHTALYWYRQSLGQGPEFLIYFQGTGAADDSGLPNDRFFAVRPEGSVSTLKIQRTERGDSAVYLCASSLRQGASGGNQPQHFGDGTRLSIL.

The table lists this clonotype with a few counts. The rearrangement uses TRBV19 and TRBJ2-1; D perhaps matches TRBD2 (6 bases). V was pared by 3 bases and J by 8 bases, with 11 bases between. Germline values: CDR1 LNHDA, CDR2 SQIVND (reference sequence). The CDR3 extends over 13 amino acids. The CDR3 here is CASSIVSSDEQFF. The CDR3 nucleotides read TGTGCCAGTAGTATCGTTTCTAGCGATGAGCAGTTCTTC.

Ten or more counts support this clonotype. V and J are TRBV6-2 or TRBV6-3 and TRBJ1-4; D unresolved. The CDR3 has 13 amino acids. Trimming cost V 10 bases and J 8 bases, with 17 bases left between them. Per germline, CDR1 MNHEY and CDR2 SVGEGT. DNA of the CDR3: TGTGCCACCTCGACCTTCAATACCGAAAAACTGTTTTTT. It translates to CATSTFNTEKLFF.

This clonotype was detected only a few times. This chain links TRBV20-1 with TRBJ1-3; a possible D gene is TRBD1 (5 bases). The germline CDR1 and CDR2 sequences are DFQATT and SNEGSKA (reference sequence). The CDR3 loop spans 14 amino acids. Trimming took off 0 bases at V and 4 bases at J, with 10 bases between the two ends. The DNA for the CDR3 is TGCAGTGCTAGAGATCGGAGGGACGGAAACACCATATATTTT. Translating it yields CSARDRRDGNTIYF.

This clonotype was counted only a few times. This chain links TRBV19 with TRBJ2-3; no reliable D call. From germline, CDR1 is LNHDA and CDR2 SQIVND (reference sequence). The CDR3 has 14 amino acids. Deletions cut 10 bases from V and 1 base from J, with 15 bases between. Written as DNA, the CDR3 is TGTGCCACTTCGACGGGCCCCCGCACAGATACGCAGTATTTT. Translating it yields CATSTGPRTDTQYF.

Ten or more counts support this clonotype. The CDR3 loop is CASSLGRRDSRTDTQYF. Here the CDR3 DNA reads TGTGCCAGCAGTTTAGGTAGAAGGGACAGCCGCACAGATACGCAGTATTTT. V gene TRBV28 combines with J gene TRBJ2-3; 7 nucleotides line up with TRBD1. Per germline, CDR1 MDHEN and CDR2 SYDVKM. This CDR3 has 17 residues. J lost 1 base, V lost 2 bases, and 9 bases had no gene match.

This clonotype was recorded a few times. V usage is TRBV5-1 and J usage is TRBJ2-1; D uncertain. The CDR3 contains 12 residues. From germline, CDR1 is SGHRS and CDR2 YFSETQ. Trimming cost V 2 bases and J 9 bases, with 9 bases left between them. Written as DNA, the CDR3 is TGCGCCAGCAGCTTAAGTCGAGTTGAGCAGTTCTTC. As protein: CASSLSRVEQFF.

This clonotype has ten or more counts. The chain recombines TRBV6-1 with TRBJ1-3; D gene uncertain. Germline V lookup: CDR1 MNHNS, CDR2 SASEGT. Trimming pared 6 bases from V and 0 bases from J, leaving 9 bases between. This CDR3 spans 14 amino acids. The CDR3 loop reads CASSPDRSGNTIYF. CDR3 sequence (DNA): TGTGCCAGCAGCCCAGACCGCTCTGGAAACACCATATATTTT.

This clonotype has only a few counts. The V gene is TRBV20-1, the J gene TRBJ2-3; 10 bases match TRBD2. Germline loops: CDR1 DFQATT, CDR2 SNEGSKA (reference sequence). The CDR3 is made up of 15 amino acids. V was pared by 2 bases and J by 4 bases, with 6 bases of the junction left unmatched. This CDR3 reads CSARPLAGRADTQYF. The CDR3 DNA reads as TGCAGTGCTAGACCACTAGCGGGGCGGGCAGATACGCAGTATTTT.

This clonotype occurred many times. V gene TRBV2 combines with J gene TRBJ1-1; weak D call: TRBD1 (5 bases). The germline gives CDR1 SNHLY, CDR2 FYNNEI. The CDR3 extends over 13 amino acids. The V end was cut by 11 bases, the J end by 9 bases, with 22 bases between. This CDR3 is CAGKGPQRGKAFF. CDR3 DNA sequence: TGTGCCGGGAAGGGGCCGCAACGAGGGAAAGCTTTCTTT.

A few counts support this clonotype. The chain combines TRBV28 with TRBJ1-3; no definite D call. CDR1 is MDHEN, CDR2 SYDVKM, per germline. The ends were cut back, 6 bases at V and 4 bases at J, with 13 bases in the middle. The CDR3 runs 14 residues. The CDR3 loop reads CASRVSRSGNTIYF. The CDR3 DNA follows: TGTGCCAGCAGAGTCTCGAGGTCCGGAAACACCATATATTTT.

This clonotype was observed at least ten times. The rearrangement links TRBV30 to TRBJ1-2, with 8 bases fitting TRBD1. Looked up from germline, CDR1 is GTSNPN and CDR2 is SVGIG (reference sequence). CDR3 length equals 15 residues. J lost 2 bases, V lost 5 bases, and 10 bases had no gene match. CDR3 nucleotide sequence: TGTGCCTGGGAACCGGGACAGGCGATCAACTATGGCTACACCTTC. It is translated as CAWEPGQAINYGYTF.

At least ten counts were recorded for this clonotype. The V gene is TRBV28, the J gene TRBJ2-5, with TRBD2 as a possible D gene (6 bases). Looked up from germline, CDR1 is MDHEN and CDR2 is SYDVKM. This CDR3 has 18 amino acids. Trimming took 8 bases from V and 1 from J, leaving 26 bases between them. CDR3 in DNA: TGTGCCAGCGATAGACACGTACCAGGAGCGGGTTCCCAAGAGACCCAGTACTTC. It specifies CASDRHVPGAGSQETQYF.

At least ten counts were recorded for this clonotype. This chain links TRBV20-1 with TRBJ2-7, with D possibly TRBD1 on 6 matching bases. Germline values: CDR1 DFQATT, CDR2 SNEGSKA (reference sequence). The CDR3 length is 13 residues. Trimming removed 5 bases at V and 5 bases at J, with 16 bases between. CDR3 sequence reads: CSASNRDINEQYF. The CDR3 DNA follows: TGCAGTGCTTCCAACAGGGATATCAACGAGCAGTACTTC.

The rearrangement joins TRBV11-1 to TRBJ1-6; D gene ambiguous. The germline V and J ends were trimmed by 1 base and 7 bases, with 17 bases remaining between them. CDR1 SGHAT and CDR2 FQDESV come from the germline V gene (reference sequence). The CDR3 contains 17 residues. CDR3 nucleotides: TGTGCCAGCAGCTTAGGATTGTTGGCAGGCGGGAATTCACCCCTCCACTTT. Protein sequence: CASSLGLLAGGNSPLHF.